The 23 T cell receptor beta chains below were found in one sample sequenced in a study of low-dose radiotherapy and immunotherapy resistance in tumors. Priming of first-strand cDNA relied on TRAV- and TRBV-specific primers (covering alpha and beta chains). A roughly 21-cycle PCR with a constant-region primer and V-primer adapter amplified TCRs. TCRdb ran MiXCR on the reads and lists one entry per CDR3 protein. The sample holds approximately 91,000 distinct CDR3 sequences, 20% to 25% seen once. The time point is: after trial treatment. Treatment of the sample: LDRT plus nivolumab, ipilimumab, low-dose cyclophosphamide and aspirin (RACIN trial). The material was PBMCs, obtained after low-dose radiotherapy plus immunotherapy. All receptors come from a female donor with ovarian cancer.

This clonotype was counted ten times or more. The chain couples TRBV19 to TRBJ2-3; a weak D match, TRBD2 (5 bases). CDR1 is LNHDA, CDR2 SQIVND, per germline (reference sequence). V lost 5 bases and J 4 bases, leaving 16 bases between the germline ends. This CDR3 spans 15 amino acids. The CDR3 nucleotides are TGTGCCAGTAGTTTTCTAGCCAGGTTGGCAGATACGCAGTATTTT. Translated, it gives CASSFLARLADTQYF.

This clonotype appeared many times. The chain employs TRBV5-6 and TRBJ1-6; D is uncertain. Germline CDR1 reads SGHDT; CDR2 reads YYEEEE. V was pared by 4 bases and J by 6 bases, with 14 bases between. This CDR3 is built from 15 residues. In nucleotides, the CDR3 is TGTGCCAGCAGCCTAAGGACTGCTGGTAATTCACCCCTCCACTTT. Protein sequence: CASSLRTAGNSPLHF.

V is TRBV12-3 or TRBV12-4 and J is TRBJ2-5; TRBD1 agrees at 9 bases. V gave up 1 base and J gave up 6 bases; unmatched junction bases: 6. This CDR3 has 15 residues. CDR3 sequence: CASSLGDRAEQTQYF. CDR3 in DNA: TGTGCCAGCAGTTTAGGGGACAGGGCCGAACAGACCCAGTACTTC.

The table lists this clonotype with many counts. The rearrangement links TRBV7-2 to TRBJ1-5, with D possibly TRBD1 on 5 matching bases. Per the germline V gene, CDR1 is SGHTA and CDR2 is FQGNSA. Trimming took 1 base from V and 7 from J, leaving 8 bases between them. The length of the CDR3 is 13 residues. This CDR3 reads CASSLDPGQPQHF. CDR3 sequence (DNA): TGTGCCAGCAGCTTAGATCCAGGGCAGCCCCAGCATTTT.

This clonotype was recorded many times. V is TRBV18 and J is TRBJ2-3, with 8 bases that match TRBD1. J was trimmed by 1 base and V by 2 bases; bases with no gene match: 8. Germline V CDR1 and CDR2: KGHSH, LQKENI. The CDR3 contains 17 residues. The CDR3 protein is CASSPARQGIGTDTQYF. The CDR3 DNA sequence: TGTGCCAGCTCACCAGCAAGACAGGGGATTGGCACAGATACGCAGTATTTT.

This clonotype has a count of ten or more. The V call is TRBV5-1, the J call TRBJ2-3; the D call may be TRBD1 or TRBD2 (5 bases each). Germline V gene sequence: CDR1 SGHRS, CDR2 YFSETQ. The germline V and J ends were trimmed by 0 bases and 1 base, with 18 bases remaining between them. The CDR3 consists of 18 residues. The chain's CDR3 is CASSLAGAGSGGTDTQYF. The CDR3 bases are TGCGCCAGCAGCTTGGCCGGAGCAGGGTCCGGGGGCACAGATACGCAGTATTTT.

The J gene is TRBJ2-1, the V gene TRBV24-1; 7 bases are shared with TRBD1. The ends lost 4 bases at V and 7 bases at J; junction bases unmatched: 9. Germline V gene lookup returns CDR1 KGHDR and CDR2 SFDVKD. The length of the CDR3 is 15 residues. This CDR3 reads CATSDPGQPWNEQFF. The CDR3 DNA follows: TGTGCCACCAGTGACCCGGGACAGCCGTGGAATGAGCAGTTCTTC.

There are many counts of this clonotype. V gene TRBV29-1 combines with J gene TRBJ2-4; D is unclear. V was trimmed by 5 bases and J by 0 bases, leaving 11 bases between them. From germline, CDR1 is SQVTM and CDR2 ANQGSEA. The CDR3 is made up of 14 amino acids. The CDR3 region is CSVRSNLAKNIQYF. The CDR3, as DNA: TGCAGCGTTAGGTCCAATCTAGCCAAAAACATTCAGTACTTC.

This clonotype was picked up many times. The rearrangement links TRBV29-1 to TRBJ2-1; TRBD2 aligns across 12 bases. Per the germline V gene, CDR1 is SQVTM and CDR2 is ANQGSEA. CDR3 size: 16 residues. V dropped 6 bases and J dropped 4; count of bases not matched to a gene: 10. The CDR3 region is CSVTPFGTSGYNEQFF. CDR3 coding DNA: TGCAGCGTCACGCCGTTCGGGACTAGCGGGTACAATGAGCAGTTCTTC.

The chain carries TRBV7-9 and TRBJ2-7; no definite D call. Germline lookup yields CDR1 SEHNR and CDR2 FQNEAQ (reference sequence). The CDR3 runs to 14 residues. The V end lost 2 bases, the J end lost 2 bases, and 10 bases lay between the germline ends. This chain's CDR3 is CASSLSGSTYEQYF. CDR3 sequence (DNA): TGTGCCAGCAGCTTAAGTGGTAGTACCTACGAGCAGTACTTC.

This clonotype was seen many times. This rearrangement joins TRBV10-3 to TRBJ1-2; D is unclear. Per germline, CDR1 ENHRY and CDR2 SYGVKD. Between the trimmed V and J ends, which lost 0 bases and 4 bases, there was a span of 6 bases. The CDR3 is made up of 13 amino acids. The CDR3 region has the DNA TGTGCCATCAGTGAGTCAGGGATCTATGGCTACACCTTC. The encoded protein is CAISESGIYGYTF.

This clonotype was seen only a few times. The chain combines TRBV28 with TRBJ2-3; D might be TRBD1 (5 bases). CDR3 length: 13 amino acids. Trimming cost V 2 bases and J 10 bases, with 13 bases left between them. Germline assignment: CDR1 MDHEN and CDR2 SYDVKM. The CDR3 here is CASSLPDRFSQYF. The CDR3 nucleotides are TGTGCCAGCAGTTTACCTGACAGATTTTCGCAGTATTTT.

This clonotype was counted a single time. This likely reflects a read error, since a far larger clone is one base away. The chain employs TRBV7-9 and TRBJ2-1; D might be TRBD1 (6 bases). Trimming left V 4 bases short and J 10 bases short, with 20 bases between. CDR1 and CDR2 from the germline V gene are SEHNR and FQNEAQ (reference sequence). The CDR3 consists of 15 residues. DNA of the CDR3: TGTGCCAGCAGCTCGCGGCAGGGGCGGTCCTACGAGCAGTTCTTC. It specifies CASSSRQGRSYEQFF.

This clonotype was seen ten or more times. The rearrangement uses TRBV25-1 and TRBJ2-1; 10 bases align to TRBD2. Germline CDR1 and CDR2: MGHDK and SYGVNS. This CDR3 region has 14 residues. Losses at the gene ends were 3 bases for V and 7 bases for J; bases not matched to a gene: 3. CDR3 region: CASSEPGLANEQFF. The DNA for the CDR3 is TGTGCCAGCAGTGAGCCGGGACTAGCGAATGAGCAGTTCTTC.

The V and J genes are TRBV7-2 and TRBJ2-2; D is unclear. Germline CDR1 is SGHTA and CDR2 is FQGNSA. CDR3 length equals 15 residues. V lost 5 bases and J 0 bases, leaving 10 bases between the germline ends. CDR3 protein: CASSIDRPNTGELFF. The DNA for the CDR3 is TGTGCCAGCAGCATAGACCGACCGAACACCGGGGAGCTGTTTTTT.

This clonotype was found many times. V usage is TRBV20-1 and J usage is TRBJ2-7; 11 bases map to TRBD2. V lost 3 bases, J lost 5 bases, and 9 bases stayed unmatched. From germline, CDR1 is DFQATT and CDR2 SNEGSKA (reference sequence). The CDR3 covers 15 residues. The CDR3, as DNA: TGCAGTGCTAGGAATAGCGGGAGGGCCAGCAACGAGCAGTACTTC. Translating it yields CSARNSGRASNEQYF.

This clonotype was seen repeatedly, ten times or more. The rearrangement joins TRBV9 to TRBJ2-1; 12 bases agree with TRBD2. The germline V gene has CDR1 SGDLS and CDR2 YYNGEE. With V trimmed by 4 bases and J by 6 bases, 17 bases remained unmatched. This CDR3 is 19 amino acids long. The CDR3: CASSPRTSGATFRGNEQFF. In DNA form, the CDR3 reads TGTGCCAGCAGCCCCCGGACTAGCGGGGCCACTTTTCGAGGCAATGAGCAGTTCTTC. The variable domain in full, with the rest retrieved from reference TRBV9 and TRBJ2-1, is DSGVTQTPKHLITATGQRVTLRCSPRSGDLSVYWYQQSLDQGLQFLIQYYNGEERAKGNILERFSAQQFPDLHSELNLSSLELGDSALYFCASSPRTSGATFRGNEQFFGPGTRLTVL.

This clonotype was counted many times. The chain has TRBV7-9 and TRBJ2-2; D not resolved. Trimming removed 0 bases from V and 0 bases from J, with 8 bases in between. CDR3 length: 16 residues. Per germline, CDR1 SEHNR and CDR2 FQNEAQ (reference sequence). For the CDR3, the DNA is TGTGCCAGCAGCTTAGCCGGCGGTACGAACACCGGGGAGCTGTTTTTT. It is translated as CASSLAGGTNTGELFF.

Many counts were recorded for this clonotype. The chain has TRBV28 and TRBJ2-7; either TRBD1 or TRBD2 may fit D (5 bases each). Trimming pared 6 bases from V and 3 bases from J, leaving 21 bases between. This CDR3 comprises 16 residues. The germline CDR1 and CDR2 sequences are MDHEN and SYDVKM. The DNA of the CDR3 is TGTGCCAGCAGCTCCGTCGAGGGAAGGGGAAGCTACGAGCAGTACTTC. This translates into CASSSVEGRGSYEQYF.

This clonotype was recorded at least ten times. This chain uses TRBV23-1 with TRBJ1-1; D perhaps matches TRBD1 (6 bases). TRBV23-1 is designated an ORF whose function remains uncertain. Trimming shortened V by 1 base and J by 0 bases, and 12 bases separated the two germline ends. This CDR3 has 16 amino acids. Written as DNA, the CDR3 is TGCGCCAGCAGTCAATTGGGGGGGCCGTTGAACACTGAAGCTTTCTTT. It codes for CASSQLGGPLNTEAFF.

This clonotype was seen many times. The chain employs TRBV25-1 and TRBJ1-2; no reliable D call. There are 15 residues in the CDR3. V was cut by 1 base and J by 5 bases, with 14 bases left in between. Germline values: CDR1 MGHDK, CDR2 SYGVNS. The CDR3 reads CASSESLTQAYGYTF. The DNA of the CDR3 is TGTGCCAGCAGTGAATCCCTTACCCAGGCATATGGCTACACCTTC.

The rearrangement joins TRBV7-9 to TRBJ2-5, with 7 bases fitting TRBD2. With 0 bases clipped from V and 4 bases from J, the junction kept 2 bases outside the gene matches. This CDR3 comprises 14 residues. Germline V gives CDR1 SEHNR, CDR2 FQNEAQ (reference sequence). The CDR3 coding sequence is TGTGCCAGCAGCTTAGCGCGGGAGCGAGAGACCCAGTACTTC. It is translated as CASSLARERETQYF.

This clonotype was detected many times. V usage is TRBV29-1 and J usage is TRBJ1-1, with D possibly matching TRBD1 (6 bases). From germline, CDR1 is SQVTM and CDR2 ANQGSEA. V was cut by 4 bases and J by 0 bases, with 9 bases left in between. The CDR3 totals 13 residues. The CDR3 DNA sequence: TGCAGCGTTGGGACAGTCCTGAACACTGAAGCTTTCTTT. This codes for CSVGTVLNTEAFF.